Presented here are 10 T cell receptor beta chains from one specimen sequenced in a study of vaccination effects on CD4 cells after COVID-19. Within the ViraFEST assay, antigen-specific CD4+ T cells underwent expansion with viral peptide pools prior to sequencing. Culture proceeded for approximately 10 days, and CD4+ T cells were then isolated. Among the vaccine recipients, none had a prior SARS-CoV-2 infection, and nucleocapsid antibodies were negative. Clones were sequenced by immunoSEQ multiplex PCR, and TCRdb holds only the in-frame ones, with some missing. The sample contains around 71,000 clones, around 76% of which appear only once. Their antigens are not known. This specimen was CD4+ T cells from PBMCs cultured with HCoV-OC43 spike peptides, taken before COVID-19 vaccination. Described subset: HCoV-OC43 spike overlapping peptide pool stimulation. The receptor set was obtained from a human donor who received a COVID-19 vaccine.

In DNA form, the CDR3 reads TGTGCCAGTAGTCCTCAGGGGAGTCAGCCCCAGCATTTT. This gives the protein CASSPQGSQPQHF. The chain employs TRBV19 and TRBJ1-5, with D possibly being TRBD1 (6 bases). Per the germline V gene, CDR1 is LNHDA and CDR2 is SQIVND (reference sequence). The CDR3 has 13 residues. V was shortened by 5 bases and J by 6 bases, with 11 bases between the two germline ends.

The chain couples TRBV18 to TRBJ2-1, with TRBD2 identical over 7 bases. Germline-derived CDR1 and CDR2 are KGHSH and LQKENI. V lost 3 bases and J lost 6; bases outside the gene matches: 2. The CDR3 consists of 13 residues. As DNA, the CDR3 is TGTGCCAGCTCACCTCCTAGCGGCAATGAGCAGTTCTTC. Translation gives CASSPPSGNEQFF.

V is TRBV9 and J is TRBJ1-2, with a possible D match to TRBD1 (5 bases). This CDR3 region has 13 residues. V was cut by 4 bases and J by 7 bases, with 14 bases left in between. Germline V CDR1 and CDR2: SGDLS, YYNGEE. The CDR3 DNA sequence: TGTGCCAGCAGCCCCCGACCGGGGGGTGGCTACACCTTC. It specifies CASSPRPGGGYTF.

The J gene is TRBJ1-2, the V gene TRBV6-5, with D perhaps matching TRBD1 (6 bases). Germline V gene sequence: CDR1 MNHEY, CDR2 SVGAGI. CDR3 length: 16 amino acids. Between the trimmed V and J ends, which lost 0 bases and 4 bases, there was a span of 15 bases. The CDR3 DNA sequence: TGTGCCAGCAGTTACTCGATGAACGGGGGGCTCTATGGCTACACCTTC. Translated, it gives CASSYSMNGGLYGYTF.

The sample holds a few counts of this clone. The genes are TRBV5-4 and TRBJ2-1; TRBD1 might be the D (6 bases). The germline V and J ends were trimmed by 2 bases and 7 bases, with 7 bases remaining between them. The CDR3 is 12 amino acids. Germline lookup yields CDR1 SGHNT and CDR2 YYREEE (reference sequence). The CDR3 DNA reads TGTGCCAGCAGCTTACAGGGAAATGAGCAGTTCTTC. Its protein is CASSLQGNEQFF.

The V and J genes are TRBV30 and TRBJ2-1; D may be TRBD2 (6 bases). The CDR3 length is 14 residues. The V end lost 2 bases, the J end lost 7 bases, and 15 bases lay between the germline ends. Germline CDR1 reads GTSNPN; CDR2 reads SVGIG (reference sequence). DNA for the CDR3: TGTGCCTGGAGTCGACTAGTCGTAGGGAATGAGCAGTTCTTC. Its protein product is CAWSRLVVGNEQFF. Supplemented by reference TRBV30 and TRBJ2-1, the full variable domain reads SQTIHQWPATLVQPVGSPLSLECTVEGTSNPNLYWYRQAAGRGLQLLFYSVGIGQISSEVPQNLSASRPQDRQFILSSKKLLLSDSGFYLCAWSRLVVGNEQFFGPGTRLTVL.

This chain connects TRBV5-8 to TRBJ1-5; D is unclear. Germline assignment: CDR1 SGHTS and CDR2 YDEGEE. The CDR3 has 13 residues. V was cut by 4 bases and J by 3 bases, with 8 bases left in between. The CDR3 here is CASSLSINQPQHF. The CDR3 coding sequence is TGTGCCAGCAGCCTCAGCATCAATCAGCCCCAGCATTTT.

The chain is built from TRBV18 and TRBJ2-1; the D gene is possibly TRBD2 (6 bases). CDR1 is KGHSH, CDR2 LQKENI, per germline. CDR3 size: 14 residues. The V and J ends lost 0 bases and 4 bases respectively, with 7 bases between them. CDR3 protein: CASSPPGTYNEQFF. CDR3 coding DNA: TGTGCCAGCTCACCACCCGGGACTTACAATGAGCAGTTCTTC.

J is TRBJ1-2 and V is TRBV13; 8 bases are shared with TRBD1. The length of the CDR3 is 15 residues. Trimming cost V 4 bases and J 8 bases; bases outside gene matches: 12. The V gene's germline CDR1 is PRHDT and CDR2 FYEKMQ (reference sequence). CDR3 loop: CASSSYTPQGVGYTF. As DNA, the CDR3 is TGTGCCAGCAGCTCGTACACCCCACAGGGGGTAGGCTACACCTTC.

This clone showed up just a few times. V is TRBV6-5 and J is TRBJ1-2; TRBD1 aligns across 9 bases. The CDR3 covers 14 residues. Germline V gene lookup returns CDR1 MNHEY and CDR2 SVGAGI. Germline trimming cut 7 bases from V and 5 bases from J; bases unmatched to any gene: 8. The DNA for the CDR3 is TGTGCCAGCAATACAGGGGGCGCAGGGTATGGCTACACCTTC. Its protein product is CASNTGGAGYGYTF.